This T cell receptor (beta chain) is drawn from a study of T cells in Graves' hyperthyroidism and ophthalmopathy. This clonotype was seen repeatedly, ten times or more. Amplified regions were TCR beta CDR3 sequences from RNA transcripts. The HTBI primer set was used in a first-round RT-PCR of the TCR CDR3. MiXCR was run by TCRdb on the multiplex PCR reads, yielding one entry per CDR3 protein. Of hundreds of thousands of distinct CDR3 sequences listed, over 15% are singletons. V lost 6 bases to trimming and J lost 2 bases; unmatched junction nucleotides: 2. The CDR3 sequence is 13 residues long. The clonotype was recovered from a woman younger than 30 with Graves' hyperthyroidism. V and J are TRBV12-3 or TRBV12-4 and TRBJ2-7, with 9 bases fitting TRBD1. What was sequenced was blood. CDR3 coding DNA: TGTGCCAGCAGCCGGGACAGGGCCTACGAGCAGTACTTC. Translation: CASSRDRAYEQYF.